A single T cell receptor (beta chain) is shown here with its context. Its matching antigen is unknown. The CDR3 is 18 amino acids. Germline V CDR1 and CDR2: LNHNV, YYDKDF (reference sequence). V shed 4 bases and J shed 2 bases, with 21 bases lying between them. RNA transcripts gave rise to amplified TCR beta CDR3 regions. Researchers ran a first-round RT-PCR on the TCR CDR3 using the HTBI primer set. TCRdb re-analysed the multiplex PCR reads in MiXCR, keeping a single row per CDR3 protein. Of 500,000 or so distinct CDR3 sequences in the sample, 15% to 20% were seen once. This entry is derived from a study of T cells in Graves' hyperthyroidism and ophthalmopathy. The study's findings and limits: Before onset, ophthalmopathy was predicted by the model a median roughly 6.8 months earlier.

The rearrangement uses TRBV15 and TRBJ2-1, with D possibly being TRBD2 (6 bases). This TCR was sampled from a woman in her thirties with Graves' ophthalmopathy. The sample was blood. CDR3 loop: CATSILSGTGGTYNEQFF. The CDR3 DNA sequence: TGTGCCACCAGCATTCTTTCCGGGACTGGCGGGACCTACAATGAGCAGTTCTTC.